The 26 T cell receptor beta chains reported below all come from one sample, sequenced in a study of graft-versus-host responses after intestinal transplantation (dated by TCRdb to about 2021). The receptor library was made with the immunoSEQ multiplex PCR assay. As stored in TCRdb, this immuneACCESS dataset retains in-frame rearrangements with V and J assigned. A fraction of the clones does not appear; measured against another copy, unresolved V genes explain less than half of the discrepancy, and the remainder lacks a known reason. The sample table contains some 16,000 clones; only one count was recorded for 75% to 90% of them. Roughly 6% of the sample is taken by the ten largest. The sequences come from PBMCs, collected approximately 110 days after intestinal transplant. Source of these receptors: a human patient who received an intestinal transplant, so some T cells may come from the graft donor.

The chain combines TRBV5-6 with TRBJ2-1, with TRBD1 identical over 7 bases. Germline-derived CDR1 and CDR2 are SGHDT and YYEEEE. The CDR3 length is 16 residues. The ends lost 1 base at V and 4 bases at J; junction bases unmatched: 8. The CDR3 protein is CASSLQTGFGYNEQFF. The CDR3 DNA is TGTGCCAGCAGCTTGCAGACAGGGTTTGGGTACAATGAGCAGTTCTTC.

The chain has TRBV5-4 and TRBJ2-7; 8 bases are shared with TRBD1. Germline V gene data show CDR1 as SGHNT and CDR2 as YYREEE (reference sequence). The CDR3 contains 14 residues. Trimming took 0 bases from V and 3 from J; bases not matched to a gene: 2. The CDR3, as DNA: TGTGCCAGCAGCTTGGACAGGGGGGTCTACGAGCAGTACTTC. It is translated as CASSLDRGVYEQYF.

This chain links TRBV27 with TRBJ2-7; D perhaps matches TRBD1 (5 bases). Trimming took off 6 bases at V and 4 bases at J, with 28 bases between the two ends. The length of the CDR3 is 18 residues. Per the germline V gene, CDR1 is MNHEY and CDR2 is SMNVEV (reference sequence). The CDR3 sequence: CASSLTGYQSKGIYEQYF. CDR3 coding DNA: TGTGCCAGCAGCTTAACAGGATATCAGTCCAAGGGGATATACGAGCAGTACTTC.

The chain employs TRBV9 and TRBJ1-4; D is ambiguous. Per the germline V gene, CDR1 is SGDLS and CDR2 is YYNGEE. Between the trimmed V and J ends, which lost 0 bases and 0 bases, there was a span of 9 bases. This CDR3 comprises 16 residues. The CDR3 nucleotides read TGTGCCAGCAGCGTAGGAGGAAGTACAACTAATGAAAAACTGTTTTTT. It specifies CASSVGGSTTNEKLFF.

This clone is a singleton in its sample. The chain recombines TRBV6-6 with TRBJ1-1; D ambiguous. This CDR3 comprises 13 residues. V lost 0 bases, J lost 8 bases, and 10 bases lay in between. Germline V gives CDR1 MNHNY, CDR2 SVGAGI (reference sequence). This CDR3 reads CASSYSGEPEAFF. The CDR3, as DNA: TGTGCCAGCAGTTACTCCGGCGAGCCCGAAGCTTTCTTT.

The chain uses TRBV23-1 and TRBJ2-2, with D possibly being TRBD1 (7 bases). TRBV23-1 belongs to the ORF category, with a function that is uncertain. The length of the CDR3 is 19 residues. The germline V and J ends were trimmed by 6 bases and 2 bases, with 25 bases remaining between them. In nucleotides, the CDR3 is TGCGCCAGCAGCCAAGGTCCCTCGATCAGGGGGGTTAACACCGGGGAGCTGTTTTTT. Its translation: CASSQGPSIRGVNTGELFF.

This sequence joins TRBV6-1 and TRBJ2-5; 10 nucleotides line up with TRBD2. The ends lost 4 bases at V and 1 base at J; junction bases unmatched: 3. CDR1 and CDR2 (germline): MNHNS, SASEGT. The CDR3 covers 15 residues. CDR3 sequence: CASSVRTSGQETQYF. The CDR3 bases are TGTGCCAGCAGTGTTAGGACTAGCGGCCAAGAGACCCAGTACTTC.

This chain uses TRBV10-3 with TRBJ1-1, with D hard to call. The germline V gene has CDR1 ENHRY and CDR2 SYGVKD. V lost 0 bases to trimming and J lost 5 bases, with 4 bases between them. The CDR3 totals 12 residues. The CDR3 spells CAISESATEAFF. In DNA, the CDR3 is TGTGCCATCAGTGAGTCTGCTACTGAAGCTTTCTTT.

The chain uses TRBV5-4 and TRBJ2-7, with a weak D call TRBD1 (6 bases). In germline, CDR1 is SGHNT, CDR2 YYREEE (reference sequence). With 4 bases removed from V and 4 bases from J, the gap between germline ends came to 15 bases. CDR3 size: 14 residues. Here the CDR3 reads CASSRWTASYEQYF. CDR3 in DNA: TGTGCCAGCAGCCGATGGACAGCCTCTTACGAGCAGTACTTC.

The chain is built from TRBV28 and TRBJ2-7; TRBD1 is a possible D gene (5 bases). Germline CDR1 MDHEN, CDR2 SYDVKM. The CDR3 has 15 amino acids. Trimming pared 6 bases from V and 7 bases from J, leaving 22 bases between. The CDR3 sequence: CASSSPGHITEEQYF. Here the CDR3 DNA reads TGTGCCAGCAGCTCCCCCGGACATATTACTGAAGAGCAGTACTTC.

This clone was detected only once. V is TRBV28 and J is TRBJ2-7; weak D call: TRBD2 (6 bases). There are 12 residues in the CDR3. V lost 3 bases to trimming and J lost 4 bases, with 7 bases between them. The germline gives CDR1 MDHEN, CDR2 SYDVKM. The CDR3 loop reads CASSLAGYEQYF. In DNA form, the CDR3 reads TGTGCCAGCAGTTTGGCGGGGTACGAGCAGTACTTC.

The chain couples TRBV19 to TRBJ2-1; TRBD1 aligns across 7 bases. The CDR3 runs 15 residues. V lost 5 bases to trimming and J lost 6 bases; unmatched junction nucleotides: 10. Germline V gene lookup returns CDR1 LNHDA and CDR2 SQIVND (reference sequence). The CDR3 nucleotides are TGTGCCAGTAGTGTGACAGGGAGTCCGCGCAATGAGCAGTTCTTC. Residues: CASSVTGSPRNEQFF.

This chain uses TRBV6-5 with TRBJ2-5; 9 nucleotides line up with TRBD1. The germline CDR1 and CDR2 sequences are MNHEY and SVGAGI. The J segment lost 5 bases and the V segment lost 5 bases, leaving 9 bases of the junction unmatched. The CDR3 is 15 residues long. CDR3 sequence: CASSPSRQGEETQYF. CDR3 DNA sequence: TGTGCCAGCAGTCCCTCTCGACAGGGGGAGGAGACCCAGTACTTC.

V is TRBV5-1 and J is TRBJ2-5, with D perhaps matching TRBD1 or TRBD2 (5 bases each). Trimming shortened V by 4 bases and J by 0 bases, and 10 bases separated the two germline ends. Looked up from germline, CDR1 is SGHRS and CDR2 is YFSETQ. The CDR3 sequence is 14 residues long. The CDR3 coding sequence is TGCGCCAGCAGCCCTCCGGGACACCAAGAGACCCAGTACTTC. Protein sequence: CASSPPGHQETQYF.

CDR3 bases: TGTGCCAGTAGTATGGACCGGGACAGGGGGAGAGTCAAAAACATTCAGTACTTC. As protein: CASSMDRDRGRVKNIQYF. The chain couples TRBV19 to TRBJ2-4; the match to TRBD1 covers 11 bases. CDR1 is LNHDA, CDR2 SQIVND, per germline (reference sequence). This CDR3 has 18 residues. The V and J ends lost 3 bases and 3 bases, in that order; junction bases with no gene match: 10.

The CDR3 DNA is TGTGCCATTAACGGGGGGAAGGCAGATACGCAGTATTTT. Its translation: CAINGGKADTQYF. This sequence joins TRBV28 and TRBJ2-3; 7 bases are shared with TRBD2. V shed 10 bases and J 4 bases; nucleotides not matched to a gene: 8. CDR3 size: 13 residues. CDR1 is MDHEN and CDR2 is SYDVKM in the germline V gene.

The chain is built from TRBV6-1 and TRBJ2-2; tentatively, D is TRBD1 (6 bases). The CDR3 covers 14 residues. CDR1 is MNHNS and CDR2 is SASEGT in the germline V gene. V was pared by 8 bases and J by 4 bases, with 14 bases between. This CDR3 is CASRIQGSTGELFF. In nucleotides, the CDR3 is TGTGCCAGCCGGATACAGGGATCCACCGGGGAGCTGTTTTTT.

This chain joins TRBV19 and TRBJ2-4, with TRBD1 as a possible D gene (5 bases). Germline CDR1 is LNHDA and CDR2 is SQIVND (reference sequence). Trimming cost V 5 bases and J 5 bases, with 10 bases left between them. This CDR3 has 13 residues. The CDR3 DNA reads TGTGCCAGTAGTGCAGGGTTGGAAAACATTCAGTACTTC. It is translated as CASSAGLENIQYF.

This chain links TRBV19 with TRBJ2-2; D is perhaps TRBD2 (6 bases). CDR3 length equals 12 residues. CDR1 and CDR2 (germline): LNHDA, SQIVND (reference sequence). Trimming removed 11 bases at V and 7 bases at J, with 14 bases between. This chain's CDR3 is CAGSLGGGELFF. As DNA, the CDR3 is TGTGCCGGCTCACTGGGGGGCGGGGAGCTGTTTTTT.

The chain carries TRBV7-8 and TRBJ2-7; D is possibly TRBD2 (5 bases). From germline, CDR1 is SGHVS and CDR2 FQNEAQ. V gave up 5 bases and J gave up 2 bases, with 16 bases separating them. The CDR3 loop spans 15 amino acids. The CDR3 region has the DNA TGTGCCAGCAGCCTAATTCGACTACCTACCTACGAGCAGTACTTC. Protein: CASSLIRLPTYEQYF.

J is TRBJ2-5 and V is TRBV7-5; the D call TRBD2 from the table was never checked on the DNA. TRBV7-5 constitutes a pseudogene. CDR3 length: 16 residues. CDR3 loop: CVRSSNPGLQGETQYF. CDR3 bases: TGTGTCAGAAGCTCAAACCCGGGACTCCAAGGGGAGACCCAGTACTTC.

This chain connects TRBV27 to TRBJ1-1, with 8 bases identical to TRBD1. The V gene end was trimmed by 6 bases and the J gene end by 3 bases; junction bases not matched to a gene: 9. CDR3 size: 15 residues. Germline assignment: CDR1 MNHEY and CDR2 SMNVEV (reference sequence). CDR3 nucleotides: TGTGCCAGCAGGTCAGGGGGCTCGATAGACACTGAAGCTTTCTTT. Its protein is CASRSGGSIDTEAFF.

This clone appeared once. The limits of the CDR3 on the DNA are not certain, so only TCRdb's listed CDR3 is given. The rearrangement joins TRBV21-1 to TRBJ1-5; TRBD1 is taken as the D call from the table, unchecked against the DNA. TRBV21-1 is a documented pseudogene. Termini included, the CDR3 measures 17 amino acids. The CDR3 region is CASSPQRVGRGNQPQHF.

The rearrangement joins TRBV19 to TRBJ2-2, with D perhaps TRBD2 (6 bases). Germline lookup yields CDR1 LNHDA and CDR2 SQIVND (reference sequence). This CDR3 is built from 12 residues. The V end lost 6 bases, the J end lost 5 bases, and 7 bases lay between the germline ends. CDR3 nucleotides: TGTGCCAGTAGGGAGGGAACCGGGGAGCTGTTTTTT. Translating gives CASREGTGELFF.

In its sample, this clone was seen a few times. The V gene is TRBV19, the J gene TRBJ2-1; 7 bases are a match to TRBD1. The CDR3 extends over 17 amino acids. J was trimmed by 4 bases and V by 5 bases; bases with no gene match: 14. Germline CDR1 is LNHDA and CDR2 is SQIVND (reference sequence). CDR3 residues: CASSFLEGAQKYNEQFF. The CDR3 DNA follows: TGTGCCAGTAGTTTCCTTGAGGGGGCACAAAAATACAATGAGCAGTTCTTC.

CDR3 residues: CASSFRGYNEQFF. The CDR3 region has the DNA TGCGCCAGCAGCTTTCGGGGATACAATGAGCAGTTCTTC. The J gene is TRBJ2-1, the V gene TRBV5-1; D may be TRBD2 (5 bases). The CDR3 sequence is 13 residues long. Per germline, CDR1 SGHRS and CDR2 YFSETQ. Trimming took off 2 bases at V and 4 bases at J, with 7 bases between the two ends.